This T cell receptor beta chain came from a study of cytomegalovirus exposure and HLA in healthy donors. 60 Vbeta and 13 Jbeta primers were used in PCR. The data were produced by immunoSEQ multiplex PCR, yet TCRdb's version contains in-frame clones alone and is incomplete. This repertoire shows a few hundred thousand clones, roughly 80% found once; its top ten account for about 3.1%. A note on this clone: Its antigen is unknown.

Points from the study as a whole: At a 0.05 false discovery rate, a later analysis found 15,000 to 20,000 TCR beta sequences to be associated with HLA alleles.

Germline CDR1 MGHRA, CDR2 YSYEKL. V dropped 3 bases and J dropped 3 bases, with 11 bases sitting between them. CDR3 length equals 14 residues. This clonotype originated in a man aged 25 to 45 in good health and CMV-seronegative. The material sequenced was PBMCs. The V gene is TRBV4-1, the J gene TRBJ1-1; D remains ambiguous. The CDR3 is CASSQRGGYTEAFF. The CDR3 coding sequence is TGCGCCAGCAGCCAGCGGGGTGGGTACACTGAAGCTTTCTTT.